The 15 T cell receptor beta chains below were found in one sample sequenced in a study of cytomegalovirus exposure and HLA in healthy donors. Use of 60 Vbeta and 13 Jbeta primers characterized the PCR. Data came from immunoSEQ multiplex PCR; TCRdb stores just in-frame clones and leaves some out. The sample carries roughly 150,000 clones, roughly 77% recorded once. Sequencing was carried out using PBMCs. The receptors stem from a man younger than 35 in good health and CMV-seropositive.

The chain joins TRBV5-5 to TRBJ1-5; 8 nucleotides line up with TRBD1. Germline loops: CDR1 SGHKS, CDR2 YYEKEE (reference sequence). The V and J ends lost 3 bases and 1 base, in that order; junction bases with no gene match: 6. CDR3 length: 16 amino acids. CDR3 DNA sequence: TGTGCCAGCAGCTCCCAGGGGGCAGGGAGCAATCAGCCCCAGCATTTT. The encoded protein is CASSSQGAGSNQPQHF.

The chain is built from TRBV2 and TRBJ1-1; tentatively, D is TRBD1 (6 bases). The ends were cut back, 4 bases at V and 0 bases at J, with 15 bases in the middle. The CDR3 sequence is 16 residues long. The germline V gene has CDR1 SNHLY and CDR2 FYNNEI. The CDR3 here is CASSGTDRTVNTEAFF. The CDR3 region has the DNA TGTGCCAGCAGTGGTACTGACAGGACGGTGAACACTGAAGCTTTCTTT. The full variable domain, completed using reference TRBV2 and TRBJ1-1, is EPEVTQTPSHQVTQMGQEVILRCVPISNHLYFYWYRQILGQKVEFLVSFYNNEISEKSEIFDDQFSVERPDGSNFTLKIRSTKLEDSAMYFCASSGTDRTVNTEAFFGQGTRLTVV.

V is TRBV5-4 and J is TRBJ1-2, with 7 bases lining up with TRBD1. This CDR3 has 12 amino acids. Germline CDR1 is SGHNT and CDR2 is YYREEE (reference sequence). After removal of 4 bases from V and 7 bases from J, the junction contained 4 bases not matched to a gene. CDR3 residues: CASSEGASGYTF. CDR3 coding DNA: TGTGCCAGCAGCGAGGGGGCTAGTGGCTACACCTTC.

This clone has a single count. The rearrangement uses TRBV28 and TRBJ1-1; D not certain. The V end was cut by 6 bases, the J end by 0 bases, with 14 bases between. The CDR3 contains 15 residues. CDR1 and CDR2 from the germline V gene are MDHEN and SYDVKM. The CDR3 loop reads CASSLSGRMNTEAFF. For the CDR3, the DNA is TGTGCCAGCAGCCTGTCGGGGAGGATGAACACTGAAGCTTTCTTT.

This clone was counted a few times. The chain couples TRBV4-1 to TRBJ1-5; D not resolved. The CDR3 has 13 amino acids. Looked up from germline, CDR1 is MGHRA and CDR2 is YSYEKL. The ends were cut back, 4 bases at V and 5 bases at J, with 9 bases in the middle. CDR3 amino acids: CASSLDTYQPQHF. DNA for the CDR3: TGCGCCAGCAGCCTAGACACTTATCAGCCCCAGCATTTT.

This sequence joins TRBV6-6 and TRBJ1-1, with unresolved D. This CDR3 spans 13 amino acids. V dropped 0 bases and J dropped 1 base, with 3 bases sitting between them. CDR1 and CDR2 (germline): MNHNY, SVGAGI (reference sequence). CDR3 residues: CASSYSQNTEAFF. CDR3 DNA: TGTGCCAGCAGTTACTCCCAGAACACTGAAGCTTTCTTT.

This CDR3 reads CASSFAGTSGSYEQYF. The CDR3 coding sequence is TGTGCCAGTAGTTTCGCCGGGACTAGCGGGAGTTACGAGCAGTACTTC. This chain links TRBV19 with TRBJ2-7; 14 positions match TRBD2. V shed 5 bases, J shed 4 bases, and the junction held 7 bases outside the gene matches. The CDR3 sequence is 16 residues long. Germline lookup yields CDR1 LNHDA and CDR2 SQIVND (reference sequence).

This chain's CDR3 is CASRTGRRVLNTEAFF. The CDR3 DNA is TGTGCCAGCAGGACAGGGCGAAGGGTCCTAAACACTGAAGCTTTCTTT. The V gene is TRBV28, the J gene TRBJ1-1, with 7 bases matching TRBD1. The CDR3 has 16 amino acids. V trimming: 6 bases; J trimming: 2 bases; junction bases outside the gene matches: 12. From germline, CDR1 is MDHEN and CDR2 SYDVKM.

The chain couples TRBV19 to TRBJ2-7; 8 nucleotides agree with TRBD1. The ends lost 5 bases at V and 1 base at J; junction bases unmatched: 7. CDR3 length: 15 amino acids. Germline V gives CDR1 LNHDA, CDR2 SQIVND (reference sequence). The CDR3 region has the DNA TGTGCCAGTAGTCCCCTAGGACAGGGATCCTACGAGCAGTACTTC. Its protein product is CASSPLGQGSYEQYF.

V usage is TRBV10-2 and J usage is TRBJ1-2; possibly TRBD1 for D (5 bases). V lost 7 bases and J lost 9, with 15 bases in between. The CDR3 has 12 residues. Germline V lookup: CDR1 WSHSY, CDR2 SAAADI. The chain's CDR3 is CASTSGLESYTF. As DNA, the CDR3 is TGCGCCAGCACATCGGGACTGGAGAGCTACACCTTC.

This rearrangement joins TRBV5-6 to TRBJ2-2, with D perhaps matching TRBD1 (6 bases). The CDR3 loop spans 15 amino acids. Germline CDR1 reads SGHDT; CDR2 reads YYEEEE. V was shortened by 4 bases and J by 1 base, with 11 bases between the two germline ends. The CDR3 DNA reads as TGTGCCAGCAGCCACAGGACAGTGAACACCGGGGAGCTGTTTTTT. Protein product: CASSHRTVNTGELFF.

The gene calls are TRBV28 and TRBJ2-7; 8 bases fit TRBD1. Germline CDR1 MDHEN, CDR2 SYDVKM. This CDR3 region has 14 residues. V shed 6 bases and J 5 bases; nucleotides not matched to a gene: 9. The CDR3 is CASRYDRGFDEQYF. The DNA for the CDR3 is TGTGCCAGCAGATATGACAGGGGATTTGACGAGCAGTACTTC.

This chain links TRBV7-8 with TRBJ2-5, with D perhaps TRBD2 (5 bases). Trimming shortened V by 3 bases and J by 4 bases, and 15 bases separated the two germline ends. Germline CDR1 and CDR2: SGHVS and FQNEAQ. This CDR3 has 15 residues. The CDR3 here is CASSFREGGGETQYF. CDR3 nucleotide sequence: TGTGCCAGCAGCTTTCGTGAAGGAGGCGGAGAGACCCAGTACTTC.

The chain couples TRBV30 to TRBJ1-4; D unresolved. The CDR3 loop spans 14 amino acids. V lost 0 bases, J lost 1 base, and 6 bases lay in between. Germline V gives CDR1 GTSNPN, CDR2 SVGIG (reference sequence). CDR3 sequence: CAWSVDITNEKLFF. The CDR3 DNA follows: TGTGCCTGGAGTGTAGACATAACTAATGAAAAACTGTTTTTT.

This clone was detected once. This sequence joins TRBV7-9 and TRBJ2-3; TRBD1 aligns across 8 bases. Germline V lookup: CDR1 SEHNR, CDR2 FQNEAQ (reference sequence). Germline trimming cut 4 bases from V and 3 bases from J; bases unmatched to any gene: 6. The CDR3 length is 15 residues. Here the CDR3 reads CASSSRTGRTDTQYF. The DNA for the CDR3 is TGTGCCAGCAGCTCAAGGACAGGGAGAACAGATACGCAGTATTTT.